The 15 T cell receptor beta chains below come from one sample, sequenced in a study of T cell changes during pregnancy in multiple sclerosis (dated by TCRdb to between 2018 and 2021). Libraries were prepared through the immunoSEQ multiplex PCR assay. TCRdb mirrors the immuneACCESS table, restricted to in-frame sequences. Some clones are absent from its copies; in checked studies, under half trace to an unresolved V gene, and the reason for the others is unknown. Recorded for this sample are approximately 65,000 clones; over 80% of them occurred a single time. The ten largest clones represent 0.76% of the sample. Sequencing used CD4+ T cells from peripheral blood mononuclear cells, obtained in the first trimester of pregnancy. These receptors were taken from a female donor with multiple sclerosis, enrolled in a pregnancy study.

The V gene is TRBV7-9, the J gene TRBJ1-1; TRBD1 might be the D (6 bases). With 2 bases removed from V and 3 bases from J, the gap between germline ends came to 16 bases. This CDR3 is 16 amino acids long. Germline values: CDR1 SEHNR, CDR2 FQNEAQ (reference sequence). CDR3 loop: CASSLRFSQGDTEAFF. CDR3 bases: TGTGCCAGCAGCTTAAGGTTTTCACAGGGTGACACTGAAGCTTTCTTT.

The chain is built from TRBV21-1 and TRBJ1-3. TRBV21-1 counts as a pseudogene. The CDR3 has 15 residues. CDR3 bases: TGTGCCCCTAAGGAGGGGTCAAGGTCTGGAAACACCATATATTTT. Its protein product is CAPKEGSRSGNTIYF.

The rearrangement links TRBV7-2 to TRBJ2-1; the match to TRBD1 covers 9 bases. Germline V gives CDR1 SGHTA, CDR2 FQGNSA. V shed 7 bases and J 3 bases; nucleotides not matched to a gene: 7. The length of the CDR3 is 15 residues. The chain's CDR3 is CASTFRTGVYNEQFF. Here the CDR3 DNA reads TGTGCCAGCACCTTCCGGACAGGGGTCTACAATGAGCAGTTCTTC. The entire variable domain, with the rest obtained from reference TRBV7-2 and TRBJ2-1, is as follows: GAGVSQSPSNKVTEKGKDVELRCDPISGHTALYWYRQSLGQGLEFLIYFQGNSAPDKSGLPSDRFSAERTGGSVSTLTIQRTQQEDSAVYLCASTFRTGVYNEQFFGPGTRLTVL.

This clone was seen a handful of times. The genes are TRBV11-3 and TRBJ1-1; D may be TRBD1 (5 bases). V was trimmed by 2 bases and J by 0 bases, leaving 7 bases between them. The germline CDR1 and CDR2 sequences are SGHNT and YENEEA. The CDR3 loop spans 14 amino acids. CDR3 residues: CASSLRGMNTEAFF. CDR3 DNA sequence: TGTGCCAGCAGCTTAAGGGGCATGAACACTGAAGCTTTCTTT.

The chain links TRBV7-2 to TRBJ1-1, with 9 positions matching TRBD1. V dropped 5 bases and J dropped 8; count of bases not matched to a gene: 9. The germline gives CDR1 SGHTA, CDR2 FQGNSA. The CDR3 has 14 amino acids. The CDR3 loop reads CASSPRTGAGEAFF. CDR3 DNA sequence: TGTGCCAGCAGCCCTCGGACAGGGGCGGGGGAAGCTTTCTTT.

J is TRBJ2-5 and V is TRBV5-8, with a weak D call TRBD2 (6 bases). CDR1 SGHTS and CDR2 YDEGEE come from the germline V gene. The V end was cut by 6 bases, the J end by 5 bases, with 17 bases between. The CDR3 contains 14 residues. The CDR3 loop is CASTKDGGEETQYF. In nucleotides, the CDR3 is TGTGCCAGCACCAAGGACGGGGGAGAGGAGACCCAGTACTTC.

Regarding this clone: The junction departs from germline at one end; a sequencing error may be responsible. The chain is built from TRBV6-1 and TRBJ1-2; 7 bases fit TRBD1. The CDR3 runs 11 residues. Germline V gives CDR1 MNHNS, CDR2 SASEGT. Here the CDR3 reads CASSDLTGVSF. In nucleotides, the CDR3 is TGTGCCAGCAGTGACTTAACAGGGGTATCCTTC.

This clone has just one count. J is TRBJ1-4 and V is TRBV9; D is perhaps TRBD1 (6 bases). CDR3 size: 16 residues. The germline gives CDR1 SGDLS, CDR2 YYNGEE. V was shortened by 3 bases and J by 5 bases, with 17 bases between the two germline ends. The CDR3 loop reads CASSALPGHVNEKLFF. CDR3 DNA sequence: TGTGCCAGCAGCGCTTTGCCGGGACACGTAAATGAAAAACTGTTTTTT.

The rearrangement joins TRBV18 to TRBJ1-1; D is ambiguous. This CDR3 spans 13 amino acids. The V gene lost 6 bases and the J gene lost 0 bases, with 8 bases spanning the gap. Germline-derived CDR1 and CDR2 are KGHSH and LQKENI. CDR3 sequence (DNA): TGTGCCAGCTCCAGCGGTATGAACACTGAAGCTTTCTTT. This translates into CASSSGMNTEAFF.

The chain uses TRBV6-1 and TRBJ1-1, with a possible D match to TRBD1 (5 bases). CDR3 length: 15 residues. Trimming took off 2 bases at V and 3 bases at J, with 13 bases between the two ends. Germline V gene data show CDR1 as MNHNS and CDR2 as SASEGT. CDR3 loop: CASSELNRLDTEAFF. CDR3 DNA: TGTGCCAGCAGTGAACTTAACAGGCTCGACACTGAAGCTTTCTTT.

The chain carries TRBV5-1 and TRBJ2-5, with 8 bases identical to TRBD2. J was trimmed by 5 bases and V by 0 bases; bases with no gene match: 3. CDR3 size: 14 residues. The germline CDR1 and CDR2 sequences are SGHRS and YFSETQ. CDR3: CASSLGQRGETQYF. The DNA for the CDR3 is TGCGCCAGCAGCTTGGGGCAGCGGGGGGAGACCCAGTACTTC.

CDR3 sequence (DNA): TGCGCCAGCAGCTTGAAACAGGACGGGGGAAACACCATATATTTT. Its translation is CASSLKQDGGNTIYF. This rearrangement joins TRBV5-1 to TRBJ1-3; a possible D gene is TRBD1 (5 bases). Germline V gives CDR1 SGHRS, CDR2 YFSETQ. The V gene lost 1 base and the J gene lost 4 bases, with 12 bases spanning the gap. The CDR3 totals 15 residues. The variable domain in full, completed from reference TRBV5-1 and TRBJ1-3, reads KAGVTQTPRYLIKTRGQQVTLSCSPISGHRSVSWYQQTPGQGLQFLFEYFSETQRNKGNFPGRFSGRQFSNSRSEMNVSTLELGDSALYLCASSLKQDGGNTIYFGEGSWLTVV.

V usage is TRBV7-8 and J usage is TRBJ1-5; weak D call: TRBD1 (6 bases). Germline V CDR1 and CDR2: SGHVS, FQNEAQ. Trimming cost V 4 bases and J 7 bases, with 14 bases left between them. The CDR3 is 14 residues long. The CDR3 is CASSSQGSKQPQHF. The CDR3 coding sequence is TGTGCCAGCAGCTCTCAGGGGTCTAAGCAGCCCCAGCATTTT.

As to this clone: The identical CDR3 is also encoded by other nucleotide sequences in the sample. The V and J genes are TRBV19 and TRBJ2-7; 7 nucleotides align to TRBD1. CDR1 and CDR2 (germline): LNHDA, SQIVND (reference sequence). The length of the CDR3 is 12 residues. V shed 11 bases and J 4 bases; nucleotides not matched to a gene: 8. The chain's CDR3 is CASSRDSYEQYF. The CDR3 DNA reads TGTGCCTCCTCCCGGGACAGTTACGAGCAGTACTTC.

The rearrangement joins TRBV9 to TRBJ2-1, with 7 bases identical to TRBD1. The CDR3 is made up of 15 amino acids. V shed 0 bases and J 7 bases; nucleotides not matched to a gene: 7. The germline CDR1 and CDR2 sequences are SGDLS and YYNGEE. The CDR3 reads CASSVAVGQLNEQFF. The CDR3, as DNA: TGTGCCAGCAGCGTAGCTGTGGGACAGCTTAATGAGCAGTTCTTC.